The rows below give T cell receptor beta chains drawn from one sample of a study of blood T cell repertoires in COVID-19. Assay: immunoSEQ multiplex PCR; the TCRdb copy retains only in-frame clones and omits some. The repertoire holds fewer than 95,000 clones, with almost 90% as singletons. The sequenced sample was peripheral blood. These receptors were taken from a woman over 75 with acute or convalescent COVID-19. Both conserved end residues are part of each CDR3. The D gene is left open where the match is weak. Rows give clone size only sometimes, using once, few, many, or a class for an expanded clone.

abundance: NA; j_gene: TRBJ2-3; v_gene: TRBV19; d_gene: NA; CDR3aa: CASSRKNRDNLVTDTQYF; CDR3nt: TGTGCCAGTAGTAGGAAGAACAGGGACAACCTGGTCACAGATACGCAGTATTTT
abundance: NA; j_gene: TRBJ1-3; v_gene: TRBV6-1; d_gene: TRBD1; CDR3aa: CASSALRTGAGDTIYF; CDR3nt: TGTGCCAGCAGTGCCCTCAGGACAGGAGCCGGTGACACCATATATTTT
abundance: NA; j_gene: TRBJ1-2; v_gene: TRBV6-2/TRBV6-3; d_gene: TRBD1; CDR3aa: CASSSTRAHRGYGYTF; CDR3nt: TGTGCCAGCAGTTCAACCCGGGCACACAGGGGGTATGGCTACACCTTC
abundance: NA; j_gene: TRBJ1-6; v_gene: TRBV2; d_gene: TRBD1; CDR3aa: CASSSDRGYNSPLHF; CDR3nt: TGTGCCAGCAGTTCTGACAGGGGGTATAATTCACCCCTCCACTTT
abundance: NA; j_gene: TRBJ1-2; v_gene: TRBV6-6; d_gene: TRBD1; CDR3aa: CASSYSSRGEDGYTF; CDR3nt: TGTGCCAGCAGTTACTCCTCCAGGGGGGAGGATGGCTACACCTTC
abundance: NA; j_gene: TRBJ2-1; v_gene: TRBV5-1; d_gene: TRBD2; CDR3aa: CASRGLAGVNNEQFF; CDR3nt: TGCGCCAGCAGGGGGCTAGCGGGAGTAAACAATGAGCAGTTCTTC
abundance: NA; j_gene: TRBJ1-4; v_gene: TRBV5-5; d_gene: NA; CDR3aa: CASSLVERRTTNEKLFF; CDR3nt: TGTGCCAGCAGTTTGGTTGAGAGGCGGACAACTAATGAAAAACTGTTTTTT
abundance: NA; j_gene: TRBJ2-1; v_gene: TRBV15; d_gene: TRBD2; CDR3aa: CATSRASSGAIYPFF; CDR3nt: TGTGCCACCAGCAGAGCGAGTAGCGGGGCAATTTATCCGTTCTTC
abundance: NA; j_gene: TRBJ2-2; v_gene: TRBV7-2; d_gene: NA; CDR3aa: CASSPGFANTGELFF; CDR3nt: TGTGCCAGCAGCCCAGGGTTCGCGAACACCGGGGAGCTGTTTTTT
abundance: NA; j_gene: TRBJ2-5; v_gene: TRBV11-2; d_gene: NA; CDR3aa: CASSYTPLALLSETQYF; CDR3nt: TGTGCCAGCAGCTATACCCCACTAGCTTTATTGTCGGAGACCCAGTACTTC
abundance: NA; j_gene: TRBJ2-7; v_gene: TRBV11-3; d_gene: TRBD2; CDR3aa: CASSLTSGSYHEQYF; CDR3nt: TGTGCCAGCAGCTTGACTAGCGGGAGTTACCACGAGCAGTACTTC
abundance: NA; j_gene: TRBJ1-1; v_gene: TRBV5-1; d_gene: NA; CDR3aa: CASGPGLNTEAFF; CDR3nt: TGCGCCAGCGGTCCGGGTTTGAACACTGAAGCTTTCTTT
abundance: NA; j_gene: TRBJ2-1; v_gene: TRBV5-4; d_gene: TRBD2; CDR3aa: CASSHGLALHNEQFF; CDR3nt: TGTGCCAGCAGCCACGGACTAGCCCTACACAATGAGCAGTTCTTC
abundance: NA; j_gene: TRBJ1-1; v_gene: TRBV15; d_gene: NA; CDR3aa: CATSTRQNMNTEAFF; CDR3nt: TGTGCCACCAGCACCAGACAGAACATGAACACTGAAGCTTTCTTT
abundance: NA; j_gene: TRBJ2-5; v_gene: TRBV2; d_gene: TRBD1; CDR3aa: CASSPTGIQETQYF; CDR3nt: TGTGCCAGCAGTCCGACAGGGATCCAAGAGACCCAGTACTTC
abundance: NA; j_gene: TRBJ2-1; v_gene: TRBV7-6; d_gene: TRBD2; CDR3aa: CASSPGTSGNYNEQFF; CDR3nt: TGTGCCAGCAGCCCGGGGACTAGCGGGAACTACAATGAGCAGTTCTTC
abundance: NA; j_gene: TRBJ2-5; v_gene: TRBV6-2/TRBV6-3; d_gene: NA; CDR3aa: CASSQGQTNQETQYF; CDR3nt: TGTGCCAGCAGTCAAGGACAGACCAACCAAGAGACCCAGTACTTC
abundance: NA; j_gene: TRBJ2-2; v_gene: TRBV4-2; d_gene: TRBD2; CDR3aa: CASSQAGLAGVTGELFF; CDR3nt: TGTGCCAGCAGCCAAGCCGGACTAGCGGGGGTAACCGGGGAGCTGTTTTTT
abundance: NA; j_gene: TRBJ1-4; v_gene: TRBV19; d_gene: NA; CDR3aa: CASSISLARNEKLFF; CDR3nt: TGTGCCAGTAGTATCTCACTCGCAAGAAATGAAAAACTGTTTTTT
abundance: NA; j_gene: TRBJ2-2; v_gene: TRBV7-3; d_gene: TRBD1; CDR3aa: CASSLTGGSTGELFF; CDR3nt: TGTGCCAGCAGTTTGACAGGGGGCAGTACCGGGGAGCTGTTTTTT
abundance: NA; j_gene: TRBJ2-1; v_gene: TRBV7-3; d_gene: TRBD2; CDR3aa: CASSLGVAGFNEQFF; CDR3nt: TGTGCCAGCAGCTTAGGGGTAGCGGGGTTCAATGAGCAGTTCTTC
abundance: NA; j_gene: TRBJ2-5; v_gene: TRBV5-4; d_gene: NA; CDR3aa: CASKQGFQETQYF; CDR3nt: TGTGCCAGCAAGCAGGGATTCCAAGAGACCCAGTACTTC
abundance: once; j_gene: TRBJ1-1; v_gene: TRBV9; d_gene: NA; CDR3aa: CASSYGGTGEAFF; CDR3nt: TGTGCCAGCAGTTACGGGGGAACGGGGGAAGCTTTCTTT
abundance: NA; j_gene: TRBJ2-3; v_gene: TRBV7-2; d_gene: TRBD1; CDR3aa: CASSSGQGRTDTQYF; CDR3nt: TGTGCCAGCAGCTCTGGACAGGGCCGCACAGATACGCAGTATTTT
abundance: NA; j_gene: TRBJ1-1; v_gene: TRBV5-1; d_gene: TRBD1; CDR3aa: CASTLPGGRNEAFF; CDR3nt: TGCGCCAGCACCCTCCCAGGGGGGCGTAATGAAGCTTTCTTT
abundance: NA; j_gene: TRBJ2-2; v_gene: TRBV19; d_gene: NA; CDR3aa: CASKESVGELFF; CDR3nt: TGTGCCAGTAAAGAGTCGGTCGGGGAGCTGTTTTTT
abundance: NA; j_gene: TRBJ2-5; v_gene: TRBV5-4; d_gene: TRBD2; CDR3aa: CASSLAAAGGETQYF; CDR3nt: TGTGCCAGCAGCTTGGCCGCAGCGGGAGGAGAGACCCAGTACTTC
abundance: NA; j_gene: TRBJ2-7; v_gene: TRBV2; d_gene: TRBD1; CDR3aa: CASRRDRDRAYEQYF; CDR3nt: TGTGCCAGCAGGCGGGATCGGGACAGGGCCTACGAGCAGTACTTC
abundance: NA; j_gene: TRBJ2-1; v_gene: TRBV5-1; d_gene: NA; CDR3aa: CASSSAGGRNEQFF; CDR3nt: TGCGCCAGCAGCTCGGCAGGAGGTCGCAATGAGCAGTTCTTC
abundance: NA; j_gene: TRBJ2-1; v_gene: TRBV5-1; d_gene: TRBD2; CDR3aa: CASSLGLAVWFF; CDR3nt: TGCGCCAGCAGCCTGGGACTAGCGGTGTGGTTCTTC
abundance: NA; j_gene: TRBJ1-1; v_gene: TRBV6-5; d_gene: NA; CDR3aa: CASSYSGKNTEAFF; CDR3nt: TGTGCCAGCAGTTACTCGGGCAAGAACACTGAAGCTTTCTTT
abundance: NA; j_gene: TRBJ2-1; v_gene: TRBV6-1; d_gene: NA; CDR3aa: CASSEALRGFYNEQFF; CDR3nt: TGTGCCAGCAGTGAAGCGCTTCGGGGATTCTATAATGAGCAGTTCTTC
abundance: NA; j_gene: TRBJ2-5; v_gene: TRBV5-4; d_gene: TRBD2; CDR3aa: CASSLNGLRGGETQYF; CDR3nt: TGTGCCAGCAGCCTCAATGGTCTGCGGGGGGGAGAGACCCAGTACTTC
abundance: few; j_gene: TRBJ2-1; v_gene: TRBV4-2; d_gene: TRBD2; CDR3aa: CASSQDLAGASSEQFF; CDR3nt: TGTGCCAGCAGCCAAGACTTAGCGGGGGCGTCCTCAGAGCAGTTCTTC
abundance: NA; j_gene: TRBJ2-5; v_gene: TRBV7-2; d_gene: TRBD2; CDR3aa: CASSSGLDHQETQYF; CDR3nt: TGTGCCAGCAGCTCGGGACTAGACCACCAAGAGACCCAGTACTTC
abundance: NA; j_gene: TRBJ2-1; v_gene: TRBV30; d_gene: TRBD2; CDR3aa: CAWATSGYNEQFF; CDR3nt: TGTGCCTGGGCAACTAGCGGGTACAATGAGCAGTTCTTC
abundance: NA; j_gene: TRBJ2-7; v_gene: TRBV30; d_gene: NA; CDR3aa: CAWKRRRGPDSYEQYF; CDR3nt: TGTGCCTGGAAGCGACGCAGGGGCCCAGACTCCTACGAGCAGTACTTC
abundance: NA; j_gene: TRBJ1-2; v_gene: TRBV6-1; d_gene: TRBD1; CDR3aa: CASSEAGQGYGYTF; CDR3nt: TGTGCCAGCAGTGAGGCGGGACAGGGTTATGGCTACACCTTC
abundance: NA; j_gene: TRBJ1-6; v_gene: TRBV7-9; d_gene: NA; CDR3aa: CASSLAGSGRDNSPLHF; CDR3nt: TGTGCCAGCAGCTTAGCGGGTAGCGGCAGAGATAATTCACCCCTCCACTTT
abundance: NA; j_gene: TRBJ2-3; v_gene: TRBV11-2; d_gene: TRBD2; CDR3aa: CASSLEGLAVASGTDTQYF; CDR3nt: TGTGCCAGCAGCCTCGAGGGACTAGCGGTCGCATCGGGCACAGATACGCAGTATTTT
abundance: NA; j_gene: TRBJ2-7; v_gene: TRBV2; d_gene: NA; CDR3aa: CASSGTAYEQYF; CDR3nt: TGTGCCAGCAGTGGGACAGCCTACGAGCAGTACTTC
abundance: NA; j_gene: TRBJ1-1; v_gene: TRBV12-3/TRBV12-4; d_gene: NA; CDR3aa: CASSQGTGAFF; CDR3nt: TGTGCCAGCAGTCAGGGTACGGGAGCTTTCTTT
abundance: NA; j_gene: TRBJ2-1; v_gene: TRBV29-1; d_gene: TRBD2; CDR3aa: CSVDSGGGEQFF; CDR3nt: TGCAGCGTTGACTCAGGCGGGGGTGAGCAGTTCTTC
abundance: NA; j_gene: TRBJ2-7; v_gene: TRBV7-2; d_gene: TRBD2; CDR3aa: CASSTTGGSYEQYF; CDR3nt: TGTGCCAGCAGCACCACGGGGGGGTCCTACGAGCAGTACTTC
abundance: NA; j_gene: TRBJ2-1; v_gene: TRBV6-5; d_gene: TRBD2; CDR3aa: CASRGLAGGPDEQFF; CDR3nt: TGTGCCAGCAGAGGGCTAGCGGGAGGGCCCGATGAGCAGTTCTTC
abundance: NA; j_gene: TRBJ1-2; v_gene: TRBV29-1; d_gene: TRBD1; CDR3aa: CSVDTDRGNYGYTF; CDR3nt: TGCAGCGTTGACACGGACAGGGGCAACTATGGCTACACCTTC
abundance: NA; j_gene: TRBJ2-3; v_gene: TRBV19; d_gene: TRBD2; CDR3aa: CASSLASGTGPDTQYF; CDR3nt: TGTGCCAGTAGTCTCGCTAGCGGGACGGGTCCGGATACGCAGTATTTT